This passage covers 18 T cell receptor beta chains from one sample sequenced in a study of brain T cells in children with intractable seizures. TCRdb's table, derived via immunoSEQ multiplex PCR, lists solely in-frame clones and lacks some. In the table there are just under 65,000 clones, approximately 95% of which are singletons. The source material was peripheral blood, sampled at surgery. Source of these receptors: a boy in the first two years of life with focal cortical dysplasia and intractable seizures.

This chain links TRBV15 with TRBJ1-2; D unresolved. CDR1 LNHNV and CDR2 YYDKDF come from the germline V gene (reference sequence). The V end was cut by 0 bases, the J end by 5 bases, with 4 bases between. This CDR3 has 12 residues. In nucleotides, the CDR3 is TGTGCCACCAGCAGAGATCAATATGGCTACACCTTC. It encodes CATSRDQYGYTF.

For the CDR3, the DNA is TGTGCCACCAGCAGAGATTCAGGGAAAGAGACCCAGTACTTC. Residues: CATSRDSGKETQYF. The chain combines TRBV15 with TRBJ2-5, with a possible D match to TRBD1 (5 bases). V was clipped by 0 bases and J by 3 bases, with 8 bases between them. Germline-derived CDR1 and CDR2 are LNHNV and YYDKDF (reference sequence). The CDR3 covers 14 residues.

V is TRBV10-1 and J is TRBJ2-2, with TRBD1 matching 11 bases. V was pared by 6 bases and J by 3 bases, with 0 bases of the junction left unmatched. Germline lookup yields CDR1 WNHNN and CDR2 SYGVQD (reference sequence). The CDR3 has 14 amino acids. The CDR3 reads CASRGQGDTGELFF. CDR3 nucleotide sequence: TGCGCCAGCAGGGGACAGGGGGACACCGGGGAGCTGTTTTTT.

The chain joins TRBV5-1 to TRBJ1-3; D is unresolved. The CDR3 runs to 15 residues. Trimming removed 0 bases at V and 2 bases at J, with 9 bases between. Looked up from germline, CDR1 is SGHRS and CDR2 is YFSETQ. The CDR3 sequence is CASSLVGETGNTIYF. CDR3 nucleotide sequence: TGCGCCAGCAGCTTGGTCGGAGAAACTGGAAACACCATATATTTT.

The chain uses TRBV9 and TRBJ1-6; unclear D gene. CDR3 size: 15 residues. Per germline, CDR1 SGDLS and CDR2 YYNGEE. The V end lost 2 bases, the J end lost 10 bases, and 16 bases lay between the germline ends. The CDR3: CASSVRTPSYSPLHF. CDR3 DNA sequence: TGTGCCAGCAGCGTCCGGACTCCTTCCTACTCACCCCTCCACTTT.

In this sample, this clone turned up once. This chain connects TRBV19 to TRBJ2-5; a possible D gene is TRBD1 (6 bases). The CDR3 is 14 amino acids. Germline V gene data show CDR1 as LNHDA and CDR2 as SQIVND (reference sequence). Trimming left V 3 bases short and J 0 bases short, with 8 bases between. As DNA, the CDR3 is TGTGCCAGTAGTATCCGGGACAACCAAGAGACCCAGTACTTC. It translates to CASSIRDNQETQYF.

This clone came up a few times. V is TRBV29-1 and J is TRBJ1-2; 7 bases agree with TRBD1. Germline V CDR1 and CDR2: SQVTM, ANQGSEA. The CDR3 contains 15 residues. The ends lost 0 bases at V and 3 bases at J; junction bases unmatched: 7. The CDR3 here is CSVEDLDRRDYGYTF. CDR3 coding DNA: TGCAGCGTTGAAGACCTGGACAGGAGGGACTATGGCTACACCTTC.

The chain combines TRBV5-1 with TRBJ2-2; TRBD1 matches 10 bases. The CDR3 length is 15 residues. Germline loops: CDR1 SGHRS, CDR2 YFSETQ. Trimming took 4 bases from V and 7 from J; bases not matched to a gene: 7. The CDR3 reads CASSRDRGVGGELFF. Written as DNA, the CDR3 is TGCGCCAGCAGCCGGGACAGGGGTGTCGGCGGGGAGCTGTTTTTT.

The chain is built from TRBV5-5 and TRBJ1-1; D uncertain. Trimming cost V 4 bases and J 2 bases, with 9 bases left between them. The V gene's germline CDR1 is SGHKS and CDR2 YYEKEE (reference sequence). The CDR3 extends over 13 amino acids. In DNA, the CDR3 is TGTGCCAGCAGCCCTCCCGTAAACACTGAAGCTTTCTTT. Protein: CASSPPVNTEAFF.

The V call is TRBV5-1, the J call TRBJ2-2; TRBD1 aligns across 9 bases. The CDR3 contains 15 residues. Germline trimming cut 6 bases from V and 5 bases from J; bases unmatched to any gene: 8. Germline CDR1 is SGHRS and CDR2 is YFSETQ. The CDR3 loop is CASKVQGARTGELFF. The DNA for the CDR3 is TGCGCCAGCAAAGTACAGGGGGCTCGGACCGGGGAGCTGTTTTTT.

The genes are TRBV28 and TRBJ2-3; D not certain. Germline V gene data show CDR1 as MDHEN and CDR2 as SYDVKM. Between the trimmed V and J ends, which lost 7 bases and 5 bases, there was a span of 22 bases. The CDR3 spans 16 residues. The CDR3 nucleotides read TGTGCCAGCACTAGTATGCTACCCTCCTTGGTAGATACGCAGTATTTT. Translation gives CASTSMLPSLVDTQYF.

The CDR3 spells CAISGQNSGNTIYF. Written as DNA, the CDR3 is TGTGCCATCAGTGGACAGAACTCTGGAAACACCATATATTTT. V usage is TRBV10-3 and J usage is TRBJ1-3; D may be TRBD1 (5 bases). CDR1 and CDR2 from the germline V gene are ENHRY and SYGVKD. Trimming left V 4 bases short and J 0 bases short, with 7 bases between. The CDR3 length is 14 residues.

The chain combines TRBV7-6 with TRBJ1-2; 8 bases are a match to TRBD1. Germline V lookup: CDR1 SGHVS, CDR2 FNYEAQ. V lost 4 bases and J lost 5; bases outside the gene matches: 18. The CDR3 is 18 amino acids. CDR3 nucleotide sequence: TGTGCCAGCAGCTCAACCGGGACAGGACAGGCCCCGCATTATGGCTACACCTTC. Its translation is CASSSTGTGQAPHYGYTF.

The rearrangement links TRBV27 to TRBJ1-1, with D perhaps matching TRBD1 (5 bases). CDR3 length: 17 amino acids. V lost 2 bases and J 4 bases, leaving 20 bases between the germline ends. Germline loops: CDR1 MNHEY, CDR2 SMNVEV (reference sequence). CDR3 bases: TGTGCCAGCAGTTTAGCGGGGGGGTGGTTGAAGACCACTGAAGCTTTCTTT. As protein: CASSLAGGWLKTTEAFF.

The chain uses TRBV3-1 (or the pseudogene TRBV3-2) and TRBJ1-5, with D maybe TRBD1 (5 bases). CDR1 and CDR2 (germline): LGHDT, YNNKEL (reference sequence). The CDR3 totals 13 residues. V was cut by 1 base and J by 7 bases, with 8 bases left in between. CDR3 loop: CASSQVPGQPQHF. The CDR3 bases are TGTGCCAGCAGCCAAGTTCCAGGGCAGCCCCAGCATTTT.

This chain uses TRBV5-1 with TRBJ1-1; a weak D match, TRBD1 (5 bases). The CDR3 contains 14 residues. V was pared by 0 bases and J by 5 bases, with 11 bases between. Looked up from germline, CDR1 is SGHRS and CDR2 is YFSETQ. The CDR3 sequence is CASSLAGGGTEAFF. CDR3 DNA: TGCGCCAGCAGCTTGGCCGGGGGAGGGACTGAAGCTTTCTTT. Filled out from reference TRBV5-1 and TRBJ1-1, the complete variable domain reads KAGVTQTPRYLIKTRGQQVTLSCSPISGHRSVSWYQQTPGQGLQFLFEYFSETQRNKGNFPGRFSGRQFSNSRSEMNVSTLELGDSALYLCASSLAGGGTEAFFGQGTRLTVV.

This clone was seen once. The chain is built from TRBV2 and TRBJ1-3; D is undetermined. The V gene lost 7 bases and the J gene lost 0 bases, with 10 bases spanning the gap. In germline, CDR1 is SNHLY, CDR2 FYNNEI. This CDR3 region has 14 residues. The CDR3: CASTLESSGNTIYF. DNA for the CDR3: TGTGCCAGCACCCTGGAGAGCTCTGGAAACACCATATATTTT.

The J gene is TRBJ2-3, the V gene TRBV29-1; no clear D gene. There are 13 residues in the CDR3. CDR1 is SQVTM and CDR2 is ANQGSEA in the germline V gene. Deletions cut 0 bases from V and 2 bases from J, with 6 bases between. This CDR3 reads CSVEEGFTDTQYF. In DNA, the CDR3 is TGCAGCGTTGAAGAAGGATTCACAGATACGCAGTATTTT.